This T cell receptor beta chain was profiled in a study of human T cells and chemical hapten exposure. Broader study findings: Expanded TCRs showed more large CDR3 clusters than pre-sensitization or healthy control sets.

Time point meaning: pre-sensitization, week 0. Treatment denoted: therapeutic diphenylcyclopropenone sensitization with weekly scalp DPC. Authors' data handling: Between roughly 20,000 and 690,600 TCRs appeared in each sample, and the median stood at roughly 95,000. TCRdb passed the RACE reads through MiXCR, listing each CDR3 protein once. The V and J calls reflect TCRdb's pipeline rather than the authors' work. Here the sample spans about 300,000 distinct CDR3 sequences, around 5.5% being singletons. The CDR3 has 15 amino acids. CDR1 and CDR2 (germline): LGHDT, YNNKEL (reference sequence). This clonotype has just a few counts. Its specificity is unknown. One junction end disagrees with the germline gene, perhaps due to a read error.

The TCR comes from a woman aged 18-29 years with alopecia areata. Some clones in this sample may be carry-over from other donors' samples. The sample in question was whole blood, obtained in connection with sensitization to the hapten diphenylcyclopropenone (DPC). V and J are TRBV3-1 and TRBJ1-5; the D is unclear. The CDR3 coding sequence is TGTGCCAGCACCCAATCGACGGTTAGCAATCAGCCCCAGCATTTT. It codes for CASTQSTVSNQPQHF.